Below are 5 T cell receptor beta chains sequenced from a single sample in a study of blood T cell repertoires in COVID-19. The data were produced by immunoSEQ multiplex PCR, yet TCRdb's version contains in-frame clones alone and is incomplete. The table shows 150,000 to 200,000 clones, with roughly 87% occurring only once. Material for sequencing was PBMCs or T cells enriched from blood (not recorded which). All receptors derive from a man aged 45 to 65 who had recovered from COVID-19.

V gene TRBV7-6 combines with J gene TRBJ2-6; the D gene is possibly TRBD1 (7 bases). V was pared by 6 bases and J by 3 bases, with 18 bases between. This CDR3 region has 17 residues. Germline values: CDR1 SGHVS, CDR2 FNYEAQ. CDR3 sequence reads: CASSLTGAGLGANVLTF. DNA for the CDR3: TGTGCCAGCAGTTTAACAGGGGCGGGGCTTGGGGCCAACGTCCTGACTTTC.

The chain couples TRBV11-3 to TRBJ2-1; 7 bases are shared with TRBD2. The ends lost 0 bases at V and 0 bases at J; junction bases unmatched: 5. The CDR3 is made up of 17 amino acids. Germline CDR1 and CDR2: SGHNT and YENEEA. The CDR3 DNA reads as TGTGCCAGCAGCTTAGATCAACGCGGGAGCTCCTACAATGAGCAGTTCTTC. This codes for CASSLDQRGSSYNEQFF. Variable domain in full (rest from reference TRBV11-3 and TRBJ2-1): EAGVVQSPRYKIIEKKQPVAFWCNPISGHNTLYWYLQNLGQGPELLIRYENEEAVDDSQLPKDRFSAERLKGVDSTLKIQPAELGDSAVYLCASSLDQRGSSYNEQFFGPGTRLTVL.

The rearrangement links TRBV9 to TRBJ1-6; a weak D match, TRBD1 (6 bases). The CDR3 is 16 amino acids. CDR1 SGDLS and CDR2 YYNGEE come from the germline V gene. The V and J ends lost 2 bases and 3 bases respectively, with 12 bases between them. The CDR3 protein is CASSVSGQNYNSPLHF. In DNA, the CDR3 is TGTGCCAGCAGCGTGAGCGGACAGAACTATAATTCACCCCTCCACTTT. Filled out from reference TRBV9 and TRBJ1-6, the complete variable domain reads DSGVTQTPKHLITATGQRVTLRCSPRSGDLSVYWYQQSLDQGLQFLIQYYNGEERAKGNILERFSAQQFPDLHSELNLSSLELGDSALYFCASSVSGQNYNSPLHFGNGTRLTVT.

The chain carries TRBV28 and TRBJ2-1, with 7 bases matching TRBD1. The CDR3 totals 16 residues. Trimming cost V 5 bases and J 0 bases; bases outside gene matches: 7. Germline V gene sequence: CDR1 MDHEN, CDR2 SYDVKM. CDR3 nucleotides: TGTGCCAGCAGTGCCTCAGGGGGTCCCTCCTACAATGAGCAGTTCTTC. The encoded protein is CASSASGGPSYNEQFF. Complete variable domain (other parts from reference TRBV28 and TRBJ2-1): DVKVTQSSRYLVKRTGEKVFLECVQDMDHENMFWYRQDPGLGLRLIYFSYDVKMKEKGDIPEGYSVSREKKERFSLILESASTNQTSMYLCASSASGGPSYNEQFFGPGTRLTVL.

The rearrangement uses TRBV7-7 and TRBJ2-2; 11 nucleotides match TRBD1. Unmatched junction bases numbered 4, after V lost 1 base and J lost 6 bases. CDR1 and CDR2 from the germline V gene are SSHAT and FNYEAQ (reference sequence). The CDR3 runs 16 residues. The CDR3, as DNA: TGTGCCAGCAGCTTAGGGACAGGGGGCCCGTCCGGGGAGCTGTTTTTT. Its translation is CASSLGTGGPSGELFF.